A selection of T cell receptor beta chains follows, all from one sample in a study of PD-1 blockade in classical Hodgkin lymphoma. Repertoires were generated with immunoSEQ multiplex PCR, while TCRdb's copy carries only in-frame clones and drops some. The sample records over 25,000 clones, roughly 80% being singletons. Source: CD4+ T cells from blood, taken at baseline. The receptor source for this set is a human donor with classical Hodgkin lymphoma. The CDR3 runs from the conserved cysteine through the conserved F or W. The D gene is left open where the match is weak. Expanded clones get a size class; other rows say once, few or many, or leave the size out.

abundance: .
d_gene: .
j_gene: TRBJ1-1
v_gene: TRBV20-1
CDR3nt: TGCAGTGCTAGAGATTGGGGTGAAGCTTTCTTT
CDR3aa: CSARDWGEAFF

abundance: .
d_gene: TRBD1
j_gene: TRBJ2-7
v_gene: TRBV2
CDR3nt: TGTGCCACCGGGACAGGGGGAATCAACGAGCAGTACTTC
CDR3aa: CATGTGGINEQYF

abundance: .
d_gene: .
j_gene: TRBJ2-3
v_gene: TRBV28
CDR3nt: TGTGCCAGCAGTTTAGCTCCTTCGGGAGATACGCAGTATTTT
CDR3aa: CASSLAPSGDTQYF

abundance: .
d_gene: .
j_gene: TRBJ1-2
v_gene: TRBV5-4
CDR3nt: TGTGCCAGCAGCTTGGAGCAATCTCTCTATGGCTACACCTTC
CDR3aa: CASSLEQSLYGYTF

abundance: .
d_gene: .
j_gene: TRBJ2-1
v_gene: TRBV5-1
CDR3nt: TGCGCCAGCAGCCTGGACAGTCACAATGAGCAGTTCTTC
CDR3aa: CASSLDSHNEQFF

abundance: .
d_gene: .
j_gene: TRBJ2-7
v_gene: TRBV7-4
CDR3nt: TGTGCCAGAACCCCCGGGACCCGAGGGCTCGAGCAGTACTTC
CDR3aa: CARTPGTRGLEQYF

abundance: .
d_gene: TRBD1
j_gene: TRBJ1-1
v_gene: TRBV7-2
CDR3nt: TGTGCCAGCAGCTTAGGCGGGGCAGGGGGGACTGAAGCTTTCTTT
CDR3aa: CASSLGGAGGTEAFF

abundance: .
d_gene: TRBD2
j_gene: TRBJ2-1
v_gene: TRBV10-3
CDR3nt: TGTGCCATCAGACCGGGACTAGCGGCCAATGAGCAGTTCTTC
CDR3aa: CAIRPGLAANEQFF

abundance: .
d_gene: .
j_gene: TRBJ1-2
v_gene: TRBV6-1
CDR3nt: TGTGCCAGCAACACGCCGAAGGACACCGGTGGCTACACCTTC
CDR3aa: CASNTPKDTGGYTF

abundance: .
d_gene: .
j_gene: TRBJ2-3
v_gene: TRBV7-3
CDR3nt: TGTGCCAGCAGCTTCCGGGGCGCTAGCACAGATACGCAGTATTTT
CDR3aa: CASSFRGASTDTQYF

abundance: .
d_gene: TRBD1
j_gene: TRBJ2-5
v_gene: TRBV4-1
CDR3nt: TGCGCCAGCAGCCAAGGGACAGGGGATGGCGAAGAGACCCAGTACTTC
CDR3aa: CASSQGTGDGEETQYF

abundance: .
d_gene: .
j_gene: TRBJ2-6
v_gene: TRBV19
CDR3nt: TGTGCCAGTAGTATCCCGGGACGTAGAACGGCTGGGGCCAACGTCCTGACTTTC
CDR3aa: CASSIPGRRTAGANVLTF

abundance: .
d_gene: .
j_gene: TRBJ1-5
v_gene: TRBV5-6
CDR3nt: TGTGCCAGCAGCTTGAGTGTAAGCCAGCCCCAGCATTTT
CDR3aa: CASSLSVSQPQHF

abundance: .
d_gene: .
j_gene: TRBJ2-2
v_gene: TRBV28
CDR3nt: TGTGCCAGCAGTTTATCAATGTGGGGGGGCTATGGCGGGGAGCTGTTTTTT
CDR3aa: CASSLSMWGGYGGELFF

abundance: once
d_gene: .
j_gene: TRBJ2-5
v_gene: TRBV29-1
CDR3nt: TGCAGCGTCGGGGTGGGGGGAAAAGAGACCCAGTACTTC
CDR3aa: CSVGVGGKETQYF

abundance: .
d_gene: TRBD1
j_gene: TRBJ2-5
v_gene: TRBV7-7
CDR3nt: TGTGCCAGCAGCCGGGACAGGCTACAAGAGACCCAGTACTTC
CDR3aa: CASSRDRLQETQYF

abundance: .
d_gene: TRBD1
j_gene: TRBJ2-5
v_gene: TRBV5-1
CDR3nt: TGCGCCAGCGGACAGGGGTGGAGAGAGACCCAGTACTTC
CDR3aa: CASGQGWRETQYF

abundance: .
d_gene: TRBD1
j_gene: TRBJ1-1
v_gene: TRBV18
CDR3nt: TGTGCCAGCTCACCCCGGGGGCAGGGGGTTATGAACACTGAAGCTTTCTTT
CDR3aa: CASSPRGQGVMNTEAFF

abundance: once
d_gene: TRBD2
j_gene: TRBJ2-1
v_gene: TRBV19
CDR3nt: TGTGCCAGTAGTAACCCGGGACTAGCGAGGAACAATGAGCAGTTCTTC
CDR3aa: CASSNPGLARNNEQFF

abundance: few
d_gene: TRBD2
j_gene: TRBJ2-5
v_gene: TRBV30
CDR3nt: TGTGCCTGGACTAGCGGGGGGCCGCAAGAGACCCAGTACTTC
CDR3aa: CAWTSGGPQETQYF

abundance: .
d_gene: .
j_gene: TRBJ2-3
v_gene: TRBV27
CDR3nt: TGTGCCAGCAGAGGGGATAGCAGGGGCACAGATACGCAGTATTTT
CDR3aa: CASRGDSRGTDTQYF

abundance: .
d_gene: TRBD2
j_gene: TRBJ2-7
v_gene: TRBV6-5
CDR3nt: TGTGCCAGCAAGATTAGCGGGGGACGAGGCGAGCAGTACTTC
CDR3aa: CASKISGGRGEQYF

abundance: .
d_gene: TRBD2
j_gene: TRBJ2-5
v_gene: TRBV11-2
CDR3nt: TGTGCCAGCAGCCCCGGACGTCTAGCGGGGGACCAAGAGACCCAGTACTTC
CDR3aa: CASSPGRLAGDQETQYF